A single sample is the source of the 21 T cell receptor beta chains below, sequenced in a study of shared clonotypes between healthy human individuals (dated by TCRdb to 2018 to 2021). Receptors were amplified or captured by the immunoSEQ multiplex PCR assay. The table comes from immuneACCESS by way of TCRdb, which keeps in-frame sequences with V and J called. Part of the clones is missing from these tables; in studies checked, under half for an unresolved V gene and the rest for unknown reasons. The sample table shows millions of clones, and around nine tenths are seen once. Together, the top ten hold around 0.14% of the sample. Sequenced material: naive CD4+ T cells sorted from blood. Taken with the paper, the label for cell subset or site translates to: CD45RA+ positively selected. These receptors all come from a man in his late teens or twenties in good health.

CDR3 loop: CASSYFRARAGELFF. The CDR3 DNA reads TGTGCCAGCAGTTACTTCCGGGCCCGAGCCGGGGAGCTGTTTTTT. The rearrangement uses TRBV6-5 and TRBJ2-2; D gene unclear. The ends were cut back, 1 base at V and 6 bases at J, with 12 bases in the middle. CDR3 length equals 15 residues. The germline V gene has CDR1 MNHEY and CDR2 SVGAGI.

Of note for this clone: Different DNA sequences within this sample yield the same CDR3. The chain uses TRBV5-6 and TRBJ2-1; the D gene is possibly TRBD2 (6 bases). This CDR3 region has 13 residues. V was clipped by 0 bases and J by 10 bases, with 11 bases between them. Germline loops: CDR1 SGHDT, CDR2 YYEEEE. The CDR3 spells CASSLGAGNEQFF. CDR3 DNA: TGTGCCAGCAGCTTGGGGGCGGGAAACGAGCAGTTCTTC.

This chain links TRBV10-3 with TRBJ1-3; maybe TRBD1 (6 bases). In germline, CDR1 is ENHRY, CDR2 SYGVKD. The CDR3 is made up of 15 amino acids. Trimming stripped 4 bases from V and 1 base from J, with 11 bases between. The CDR3 DNA sequence: TGTGCCATCAGTGTTCAGGGGAGGTCTGGAAACACCATATATTTT. Amino acids: CAISVQGRSGNTIYF.

This clone appeared once. This chain connects TRBV9 to TRBJ2-7, with 9 bases fitting TRBD2. V shed 1 base and J 2 bases; nucleotides not matched to a gene: 7. This CDR3 has 16 residues. Germline V gene sequence: CDR1 SGDLS, CDR2 YYNGEE. The CDR3 bases are TGTGCCAGCAGCGTAATGGCTAGCGGGGCTACCTACGAGCAGTACTTC. It translates to CASSVMASGATYEQYF.

On this clone: This sample also contains other DNA sequences that code for the same CDR3. The chain is built from TRBV9 and TRBJ1-4, with TRBD1 matching over 7 bases. Unmatched junction bases numbered 10, after V lost 3 bases and J lost 8 bases. From germline, CDR1 is SGDLS and CDR2 YYNGEE. The CDR3 sequence is 15 residues long. The CDR3 DNA is TGTGCCAGCAGCGCAAGGACAGGCACAAACGAAAAACTGTTTTTT. Amino acids: CASSARTGTNEKLFF.

The chain uses TRBV10-3 and TRBJ2-7; D gene uncertain. V shed 8 bases and J shed 3 bases, with 8 bases lying between them. The CDR3 is made up of 11 amino acids. CDR1 and CDR2 (germline): ENHRY, SYGVKD. The DNA for the CDR3 is TGTGCCATCGGGTCAGTCTACGAGCAGTACTTC. Its protein product is CAIGSVYEQYF.

The chain has TRBV5-1 and TRBJ2-5, with D possibly TRBD2 on 5 matching bases. This CDR3 comprises 14 residues. From germline, CDR1 is SGHRS and CDR2 YFSETQ. V was trimmed by 3 bases and J by 5 bases, leaving 14 bases between them. The CDR3 DNA is TGCGCCAGCAGCTCCGGCCGGGGTGGGGAGACCCAGTACTTC. It is translated as CASSSGRGGETQYF.

The chain couples TRBV18 to TRBJ2-7; 9 nucleotides agree with TRBD1. J lost 5 bases, V lost 3 bases, and 5 bases had no gene match. The germline CDR1 and CDR2 sequences are KGHSH and LQKENI. This CDR3 is built from 14 residues. The DNA for the CDR3 is TGTGCCAGCTCACCCGGGACAGGGACCCACGAGCAGTACTTC. Amino acid sequence: CASSPGTGTHEQYF.

The rearrangement joins TRBV10-3 to TRBJ2-1; D not resolved. Germline V gene data show CDR1 as ENHRY and CDR2 as SYGVKD. The ends were cut back, 4 bases at V and 5 bases at J, with 3 bases in the middle. The length of the CDR3 is 11 residues. The CDR3 DNA follows: TGTGCCATCAGTGCGGACAATGAGCAGTTCTTC. This translates into CAISADNEQFF.

There are a few counts of this clone. The V gene is TRBV9, the J gene TRBJ1-2; D possibly corresponds to TRBD1 (5 bases). The germline V and J ends were trimmed by 3 bases and 5 bases, with 11 bases remaining between them. The V gene's germline CDR1 is SGDLS and CDR2 YYNGEE. The CDR3 runs 13 residues. The CDR3 spells CASSASPGYGYTF. CDR3 DNA sequence: TGTGCCAGCAGCGCCTCCCCAGGGTATGGCTACACCTTC. Complete variable domain (other parts from reference TRBV9 and TRBJ1-2): DSGVTQTPKHLITATGQRVTLRCSPRSGDLSVYWYQQSLDQGLQFLIQYYNGEERAKGNILERFSAQQFPDLHSELNLSSLELGDSALYFCASSASPGYGYTFGSGTRLTVV.

The rearrangement uses TRBV5-1 and TRBJ1-3; maybe TRBD1 (5 bases). V gave up 4 bases and J gave up 2 bases, with 16 bases separating them. CDR1 and CDR2 from the germline V gene are SGHRS and YFSETQ. This CDR3 is built from 16 residues. The CDR3 DNA reads TGCGCCAGCAGCCCCCAGGGTACTAAAACTGGAAACACCATATATTTT. Translated, it gives CASSPQGTKTGNTIYF.

The chain combines TRBV11-3 with TRBJ1-3; D not certain. The CDR3 is made up of 15 amino acids. Trimming pared 1 base from V and 0 bases from J, leaving 7 bases between. CDR1 is SGHNT and CDR2 is YENEEA in the germline V gene. CDR3 in DNA: TGTGCCAGCAGCTTAGGGGAATCCTCTGGAAACACCATATATTTT. This translates into CASSLGESSGNTIYF.

The chain couples TRBV5-5 to TRBJ1-1; no clear D. In germline, CDR1 is SGHKS, CDR2 YYEKEE (reference sequence). The CDR3 runs to 14 residues. Trimming took 4 bases from V and 5 from J, leaving 15 bases between them. In DNA form, the CDR3 reads TGTGCCAGCAGCGGCGGGATCCTGGGGACTGAAGCTTTCTTT. Amino acids: CASSGGILGTEAFF.

This chain connects TRBV13 to TRBJ2-5; TRBD2 agrees at 9 bases. V lost 5 bases to trimming and J lost 1 base; unmatched junction nucleotides: 5. CDR1 is PRHDT and CDR2 is FYEKMQ in the germline V gene (reference sequence). The CDR3 sequence is 15 residues long. The CDR3 DNA reads as TGTGCCAGCAGCATAGCGGGAGCGATCCAAGAGACCCAGTACTTC. It codes for CASSIAGAIQETQYF.

The chain links TRBV9 to TRBJ2-1, with 10 bases lining up with TRBD2. With V trimmed by 4 bases and J by 6 bases, 10 bases remained unmatched. CDR1 and CDR2 from the germline V gene are SGDLS and YYNGEE. CDR3 size: 16 residues. The CDR3 sequence: CASSLRTSGSPNEQFF. Written as DNA, the CDR3 is TGTGCCAGCAGCCTCAGGACTAGCGGTTCTCCCAATGAGCAGTTCTTC.

The rearrangement links TRBV12-5 to TRBJ1-6, with 9 positions matching TRBD1. J gave up 9 bases and V 0 bases, and 3 bases lay outside the gene matches. CDR1 is LGHNT, CDR2 FRNRAP, per germline. The CDR3 has 15 residues. CDR3 sequence: CASGLVQGASSPLHF. The DNA for the CDR3 is TGTGCTAGTGGTTTGGTACAGGGGGCGAGTTCACCCCTCCACTTT.

The V gene is TRBV6-1, the J gene TRBJ2-5; 8 nucleotides line up with TRBD1. Trimming removed 2 bases from V and 5 bases from J; junction bases left unmatched: 7. The CDR3 has 15 residues. Germline V gives CDR1 MNHNS, CDR2 SASEGT. The CDR3 coding sequence is TGTGCCAGCAGTGAAAATACCAGGGGGCGGGAGACCCAGTACTTC. Translated: CASSENTRGRETQYF.

This chain connects TRBV11-2 to TRBJ2-5; tentative D call: TRBD1 (6 bases). Trimming shortened V by 1 base and J by 7 bases, and 16 bases separated the two germline ends. CDR1 SGHAT and CDR2 FQNNGV come from the germline V gene. The CDR3 runs 15 residues. The chain's CDR3 is CASSLGLQGYGTQYF. The CDR3, as DNA: TGTGCCAGCAGCTTAGGCTTACAGGGCTATGGGACCCAGTACTTC.

This rearrangement joins TRBV7-2 to TRBJ1-2; no firm D call. Trimming pared 5 bases from V and 7 bases from J, leaving 17 bases between. The CDR3 length is 14 residues. Germline assignment: CDR1 SGHTA and CDR2 FQGNSA. CDR3 region: CASSAVNGESGYTF. Written as DNA, the CDR3 is TGTGCCAGCAGCGCCGTTAATGGGGAATCTGGCTACACCTTC.

The chain has TRBV11-2 and TRBJ2-5; D is perhaps TRBD1 (6 bases). The CDR3 extends over 15 amino acids. Trimming stripped 5 bases from V and 1 base from J, with 14 bases between. The V gene's germline CDR1 is SGHAT and CDR2 FQNNGV. In nucleotides, the CDR3 is TGTGCCAGCAGCAATCTTGGGGGCCCCCAAGAGACCCAGTACTTC. It translates to CASSNLGGPQETQYF.

V usage is TRBV5-1 and J usage is TRBJ1-6; 8 bases align to TRBD1. V lost 6 bases, J lost 7 bases, and 9 bases stayed unmatched. Germline CDR1 and CDR2: SGHRS and YFSETQ. This CDR3 comprises 15 residues. CDR3 DNA sequence: TGCGCCAGCAACCCCGAAGGGACAGGCAATTCACCCCTCCACTTT. It translates to CASNPEGTGNSPLHF.